This T cell receptor beta chain was found in a study of memory CD4+ T cells and cytomegalovirus serostatus. In regard to this clone: Its antigen is still unknown.

Germline assignment: CDR1 SGHRS and CDR2 YFSETQ. The CDR3 loop spans 17 amino acids. V was cut by 2 bases and J by 4 bases, with 21 bases left in between. Single viable CD3+CD4+CD8-CD45RO+ cells were sorted as the memory CD4+ T cells. Donors' CMV status reflects serum IgG against pp150, pp28, p38, p52. Repertoires were generated with immunoSEQ multiplex PCR, while TCRdb's copy carries only in-frame clones and drops some. This table holds approximately 46,000 clones, over 75% found once. Study-level results: CMV serostatus prediction reached median AUC around 0.95, or 0.9 with US-trained model. The CMV-associated TCR signature appears largely within the CD4+ memory repertoire.

The J gene is TRBJ2-5, the V gene TRBV5-1; D possibly matches TRBD1 or TRBD2 (5 bases each). The sample taken for sequencing was memory CD4+ T cells from blood. The receptor comes from an adult in good health and CMV-seronegative. For the CDR3, the DNA is TGCGCCAGCAGCTTTGTTCGGTTGGTCAGGGACGTAGAGACCCAGTACTTC. Translation gives CASSFVRLVRDVETQYF.